This is a list of T cell receptor beta chains from one sample in a study of blood T cell repertoires in COVID-19. The data were produced by immunoSEQ multiplex PCR, yet TCRdb's version contains in-frame clones alone and is incomplete. The table includes some 490,000 clones, 70% to 90% detected once. The sequencing sample was made of PBMCs or T cells enriched from blood (not recorded which). Every receptor here comes from a woman aged 55 to 70 who had recovered from COVID-19. Both conserved end residues are part of each CDR3. The D gene is left open where the match is weak. Expanded clones are given a class, and other clones once, few, many or no size at all.

TRBD1	TRBV6-5	TRBJ2-1	NA	CASSWFGTGTFGEQFF	TGTGCCAGCAGTTGGTTTGGGACAGGGACCTTTGGTGAGCAGTTCTTC
TRBD1	TRBV18	TRBJ1-6	few	CASSLSRTGGNGSPLHF	TGTGCCAGCTCCCTATCCAGGACAGGGGGAAATGGTTCACCCCTCCACTTT
NA	TRBV3-1/TRBV3-2	TRBJ1-5	few	CASSLRFGPDQPQHF	TGTGCCAGCAGCCTCCGGTTTGGGCCTGATCAGCCCCAGCATTTT
NA	TRBV2	TRBJ1-1	many	CASTGRRNTEAFF	TGTGCCAGCACGGGTCGAAGGAACACTGAAGCTTTCTTT
TRBD1	TRBV5-4	TRBJ1-2	NA	CASSSGQTAYGYTF	TGTGCCAGCAGCTCGGGACAGACCGCCTATGGCTACACCTTC
TRBD1	TRBV6-5	TRBJ1-6	NA	CASSYSNQGESPLHF	TGTGCCAGCAGTTACTCGAATCAGGGGGAATCACCCCTCCACTTT
TRBD2	TRBV28	TRBJ2-5	NA	CASSALTSDETQYF	TGTGCCAGCAGCGCCCTTACTAGCGATGAGACCCAGTACTTC
TRBD1	TRBV5-1	TRBJ1-4	NA	CASSRGQAGEKLFF	TGCGCCAGCAGCCGAGGACAGGCCGGGGAAAAACTGTTTTTT
TRBD1	TRBV2	TRBJ1-2	NA	CASSFTGGYGYTF	TGTGCCAGCAGTTTCACAGGGGGCTATGGCTACACCTTC
TRBD1	TRBV5-1	TRBJ1-4	NA	CASSLAGGQLATNEKLFF	TGCGCCAGCAGCTTGGCCGGGGGACAGCTAGCAACTAATGAAAAACTGTTTTTT
NA	TRBV24-1	TRBJ2-5	NA	CATSDLIGGRETQYF	TGTGCCACCAGTGATTTGATCGGGGGGCGAGAGACCCAGTACTTC
TRBD1	TRBV29-1	TRBJ2-1	NA	CSVGGTGGSNEQFF	TGCAGCGTTGGAGGGACAGGGGGAAGCAATGAGCAGTTCTTC
NA	TRBV30	TRBJ1-3	NA	CAWRKGPQGGGNTIYF	TGTGCCTGGAGAAAGGGCCCACAGGGTGGTGGAAACACCATATATTTT
TRBD2	TRBV19	TRBJ2-1	NA	CASSGTSGGAFEREQFF	TGTGCCAGTAGCGGGACTAGCGGGGGGGCATTTGAACGGGAGCAGTTCTTC
TRBD1	TRBV11-2	TRBJ2-4	NA	CASSPDRLFAKNIQYF	TGTGCCAGCAGCCCGGACAGGTTGTTTGCCAAAAACATTCAGTACTTC
NA	TRBV6-5	TRBJ2-7	few	CASRRPGLGSYEQYF	TGTGCCAGCAGACGACCGGGACTTGGAAGTTACGAGCAGTACTTC
NA	TRBV3-1/TRBV3-2	TRBJ1-1	NA	CASSQDLVRGTEAFF	TGTGCCAGCAGCCAAGATCTAGTCCGAGGCACTGAAGCTTTCTTT
NA	TRBV6-1	TRBJ2-3	NA	CASSEAYYGGFRDTQYF	TGTGCCAGCAGTGAAGCCTACTATGGGGGCTTTCGGGATACGCAGTATTTT
TRBD1	TRBV6-6	TRBJ2-2	once	CASSYSRGHTGELFF	TGTGCCAGCAGTTACTCGAGGGGGCACACCGGGGAGCTGTTTTTT
TRBD2	TRBV27	TRBJ2-2	once	CASSLFPAGGLKDTGELFF	TGTGCCAGCAGTTTATTTCCAGCGGGGGGGCTAAAAGACACCGGGGAGCTGTTTTTT
TRBD1	TRBV5-1	TRBJ1-3	few	CASSLTTGDTGNTIYF	TGCGCCAGCAGCTTGACAACAGGGGACACTGGAAACACCATATATTTT
TRBD1	TRBV24-1	TRBJ2-1	NA	CATSRTGPNYNEQFF	TGTGCCACCAGTCGGACAGGCCCGAATTACAATGAGCAGTTCTTC
NA	TRBV12-5	TRBJ1-1	NA	CASGLKESTEAFF	TGTGCTAGTGGTTTGAAGGAGAGCACTGAAGCTTTCTTT
NA	TRBV7-2	TRBJ2-2	NA	CASSLVASAGTGELFF	TGTGCCAGCAGCTTAGTCGCGTCGGCGGGGACCGGGGAGCTGTTTTTT
NA	TRBV5-5	TRBJ1-2	NA	CASSFSGTIGYGYTF	TGTGCCAGCAGCTTTTCCGGGACAATAGGCTATGGCTACACCTTC
NA	TRBV9	TRBJ1-2	few	CASSLGGGDYGYTF	TGTGCCAGCAGCCTCGGCGGGGGTGACTATGGCTACACCTTC
NA	TRBV21-1	TRBJ1-4	once	CASSKPPEGGEKLFF	TGTGCCAGCAGCAAGCCTCCGGAGGGTGGTGAAAAACTGTTTTTT
TRBD1	TRBV5-6	TRBJ2-3	NA	CASSLVGGSGDTQYF	TGTGCCAGCAGCTTGGTAGGGGGCTCTGGAGATACGCAGTATTTT
TRBD1	TRBV19	TRBJ1-6	NA	CATRGQGALRGQSPLHF	TGTGCCACCCGAGGACAGGGGGCTCTTAGGGGCCAATCACCCCTCCACTTT
NA	TRBV11-2	TRBJ1-2	NA	CASSRLQGSSYGYTF	TGTGCCAGCAGCCGCTTACAAGGGAGTAGTTATGGCTACACCTTC
TRBD1	TRBV10-1	TRBJ1-1	NA	CASKQGLGTEAFF	TGCGCCAGCAAACAGGGGCTGGGCACTGAAGCTTTCTTT
TRBD1	TRBV5-1	TRBJ2-1	NA	CASSEGTGAYNEQFF	TGCGCCAGCAGCGAAGGGACAGGGGCCTACAATGAGCAGTTCTTC
NA	TRBV12-3/TRBV12-4	TRBJ1-5	NA	CASRGTVNQPQHF	TGTGCCAGCAGGGGGACTGTTAATCAGCCCCAGCATTTT
TRBD1	TRBV5-4	TRBJ2-5	NA	CASRPDPGQGGETQYF	TGTGCCAGCAGGCCAGACCCGGGACAGGGGGGAGAGACCCAGTACTTC
NA	TRBV18	TRBJ2-4	once	CASSREETGTRLAKNIQYF	TGTGCCAGCTCACGGGAGGAGACAGGGACCCGGCTAGCCAAAAACATTCAGTACTTC
NA	TRBV19	TRBJ2-1	NA	CASSARSYSYNEQFF	TGTGCCAGTAGTGCCCGGAGTTACTCCTACAATGAGCAGTTCTTC
NA	TRBV18	TRBJ2-5	NA	CASSPTPQAPLQETQYF	TGTGCCAGCTCACCAACTCCCCAGGCTCCCCTCCAAGAGACCCAGTACTTC
NA	TRBV5-6	TRBJ2-1	NA	CASSLRGSWDEQFF	TGTGCCAGCAGCTTGAGGGGGAGCTGGGATGAGCAGTTCTTC
NA	TRBV3-1/TRBV3-2	TRBJ2-1	NA	CASSQDPPHRYLYNEQFF	TGTGCCAGCAGCCAAGATCCCCCTCACAGGTACCTCTACAATGAGCAGTTCTTC
TRBD2	TRBV5-1	TRBJ2-2	once	CASRRGGTSAANTGELFF	TGCGCCAGCCGGCGAGGGGGGACTAGCGCCGCGAACACCGGGGAGCTGTTTTTT
NA	TRBV5-6	TRBJ2-5	once	CASSPTRLQETQYF	TGTGCCAGCAGCCCGACACGGCTCCAAGAGACCCAGTACTTC
TRBD1	TRBV29-1	TRBJ1-5	NA	CSVEVTGRRTQHF	TGCAGCGTTGAAGTGACAGGGCGAAGAACCCAGCATTTT
NA	TRBV6-5	TRBJ1-6	NA	CASSPVPNSPLHF	TGTGCCAGCAGTCCGGTTCCCAACTCACCCCTCCACTTT
TRBD1	TRBV6-4	TRBJ2-2	NA	CASRTGTNTGELFF	TGTGCCAGTAGGACAGGGACGAACACCGGGGAGCTGTTTTTT
NA	TRBV5-5	TRBJ1-2	NA	CASSPGWPNYGYTF	TGTGCCAGCAGCCCAGGATGGCCCAACTATGGCTACACCTTC
NA	TRBV7-2	TRBJ2-6	NA	CASKMGHVSGANVLTF	TGTGCCAGCAAAATGGGACACGTCTCTGGGGCCAACGTCCTGACTTTC
NA	TRBV5-5	TRBJ1-1	NA	CASSLRGMEAEAFF	TGTGCCAGCAGCTTGAGAGGGATGGAGGCTGAAGCTTTCTTT
TRBD2	TRBV10-3	TRBJ2-1	NA	CAISESDRGGGYNEQFF	TGTGCCATCAGTGAGTCGGACCGCGGGGGGGGCTACAATGAGCAGTTCTTC
NA	TRBV6-1	TRBJ2-7	NA	CASSSLGGRNEQYF	TGTGCCAGCAGTTCCCTCGGGGGGCGCAATGAGCAGTACTTC
NA	TRBV21-1	TRBJ1-1	NA	CASSSDVATIRTEAFF	TGTGCCAGCAGTTCTGATGTAGCCACAATTCGCACTGAAGCTTTCTTT
NA	TRBV15	TRBJ1-1	NA	CATSIRDNTEAFF	TGTGCCACCAGCATTCGGGATAACACTGAAGCTTTCTTT
NA	TRBV7-2	TRBJ1-2	NA	CASSRDTDYGYTF	TGTGCCAGCAGCCGGGACACCGACTATGGCTACACCTTC
NA	TRBV7-9	TRBJ2-7	NA	CASSSNPTSEQYF	TGTGCCAGCAGCTCCAACCCGACTTCCGAGCAGTACTTC
NA	TRBV6-6	TRBJ2-2	NA	CASTGRGEAGELFF	TGTGCCAGCACTGGCAGGGGCGAGGCCGGGGAGCTGTTTTTT
NA	TRBV2	TRBJ2-3	NA	CASSPQGLTDTQYF	TGTGCCAGCAGCCCACAGGGTCTCACAGATACGCAGTATTTT
NA	TRBV19	TRBJ1-6	NA	CASTQSPGDNSPLHF	TGTGCCAGTACCCAATCCCCAGGGGACAATTCACCCCTCCACTTT
TRBD1	TRBV4-1	TRBJ2-2	NA	CASSQARTGGIGELFF	TGCGCCAGCAGCCAAGCGCGGACAGGGGGCATCGGGGAGCTGTTTTTT